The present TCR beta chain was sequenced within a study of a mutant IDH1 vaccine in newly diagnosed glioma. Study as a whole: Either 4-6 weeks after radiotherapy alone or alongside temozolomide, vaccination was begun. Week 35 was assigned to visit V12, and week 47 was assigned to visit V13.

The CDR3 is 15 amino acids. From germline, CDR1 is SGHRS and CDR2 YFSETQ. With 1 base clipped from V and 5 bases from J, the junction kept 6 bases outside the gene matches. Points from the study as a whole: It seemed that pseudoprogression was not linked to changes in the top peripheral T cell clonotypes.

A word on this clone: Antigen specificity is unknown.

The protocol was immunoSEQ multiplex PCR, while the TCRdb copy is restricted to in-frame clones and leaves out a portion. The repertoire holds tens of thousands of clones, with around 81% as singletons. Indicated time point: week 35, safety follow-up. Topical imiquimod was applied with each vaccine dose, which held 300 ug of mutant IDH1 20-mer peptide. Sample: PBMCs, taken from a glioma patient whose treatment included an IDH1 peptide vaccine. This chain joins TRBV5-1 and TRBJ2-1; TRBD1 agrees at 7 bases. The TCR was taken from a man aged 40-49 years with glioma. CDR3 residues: CASSLSGTVNNEQFF. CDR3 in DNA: TGCGCCAGCAGCTTGTCTGGGACAGTCAACAATGAGCAGTTCTTC. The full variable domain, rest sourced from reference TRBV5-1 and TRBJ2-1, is KAGVTQTPRYLIKTRGQQVTLSCSPISGHRSVSWYQQTPGQGLQFLFEYFSETQRNKGNFPGRFSGRQFSNSRSEMNVSTLELGDSALYLCASSLSGTVNNEQFFGPGTRLTVL.